This is a list of T cell receptor beta chains from one sample in a study of blood T cell repertoires in COVID-19. Sequencing was performed with immunoSEQ multiplex PCR; in TCRdb, only in-frame clones are kept and a portion is missing. The sample shows 86,000 or so clones, about 95% of them seen only once. Sample: peripheral blood. Every receptor here comes from a human donor with active COVID-19. The donor label of this sample is uncertain. Each CDR3 is given with its conserved first and last residue. The order of the fields is J gene, clone size, V gene, D gene, CDR3 DNA, CDR3 protein. The D gene is left open where the match is weak. Expanded clones get a size class; other rows say once, few or many, or leave the size out.

J: TRBJ1-5
size: -
V: TRBV6-1
D: -
DNA: TGTGCCAGCAGTGGAAGGGCAGGGTCAAGTTTCAGTCAGCCCCAGCATTTT
CDR3: CASSGRAGSSFSQPQHF

J: TRBJ2-5
size: -
V: TRBV6-5
D: TRBD1
DNA: TGTGCCAGCAGTTACTCGGACAGGCCTGGAGAGACCCAGTACTTC
CDR3: CASSYSDRPGETQYF

J: TRBJ2-1
size: -
V: TRBV28
D: -
DNA: TGTGCCAGCACCTTTCACGGGGGCTCCTACAATGAGCAGTTCTTC
CDR3: CASTFHGGSYNEQFF

J: TRBJ2-5
size: -
V: TRBV7-2
D: TRBD2
DNA: TGTGCCAGCAGCTTAGTTTCAGTAGGACTAGCGGAGATCCAGGAGACCCAGTACTTC
CDR3: CASSLVSVGLAEIQETQYF

J: TRBJ1-1
size: -
V: TRBV19
D: TRBD1
DNA: TGTGCCAGTAGGGTAGGACAGGGGGCAGTTGAAGCTTTCTTT
CDR3: CASRVGQGAVEAFF

J: TRBJ2-1
size: -
V: TRBV6-5
D: -
DNA: TGTGCCAGCAGTTATCGGGGGGCATCCTACAATGAGCAGTTCTTC
CDR3: CASSYRGASYNEQFF

J: TRBJ2-3
size: -
V: TRBV6-2/TRBV6-3
D: -
DNA: TGTGCCAGCAGTTACTCAGGGGGAGATACGCAGTATTTT
CDR3: CASSYSGGDTQYF

J: TRBJ2-2
size: -
V: TRBV5-4
D: -
DNA: TGTGCCAGCAGCTTGGGAGGCGGGTTGAACACCGGGGAGCTGTTTTTT
CDR3: CASSLGGGLNTGELFF

J: TRBJ2-1
size: -
V: TRBV28
D: TRBD2
DNA: TGTGCCACCAAATGGGCTAGCGGAGCGGAGCAGTTCTTC
CDR3: CATKWASGAEQFF

J: TRBJ1-2
size: once
V: TRBV2
D: TRBD1
DNA: TGTGCCAGCACCCAGGGGGGATCTGGCTACACCTTC
CDR3: CASTQGGSGYTF

J: TRBJ1-5
size: -
V: TRBV27
D: TRBD1
DNA: TGTGCCAGCAGTGATACAGGGGTTCAGCCCCAGCATTTT
CDR3: CASSDTGVQPQHF

J: TRBJ2-7
size: -
V: TRBV7-2
D: -
DNA: TGTGCCAGCAGCCGGGGCGGGGGCATCTCCTACGAGCAGTACTTC
CDR3: CASSRGGGISYEQYF

J: TRBJ2-3
size: -
V: TRBV6-5
D: TRBD1
DNA: TGTGCCAGCAGTAGGGGACAGGGGGCAGCAGATACGCAGTATTTT
CDR3: CASSRGQGAADTQYF

J: TRBJ2-7
size: -
V: TRBV11-3
D: TRBD2
DNA: TGTGCCAGCAGCCCTAGCGGGAGGCTCTACGAGCAGTACTTC
CDR3: CASSPSGRLYEQYF

J: TRBJ2-2
size: -
V: TRBV2
D: -
DNA: TGTGCCAGCAGCTCCGGTTCCGGGGAGCTGTTTTTT
CDR3: CASSSGSGELFF

J: TRBJ2-1
size: -
V: TRBV11-2
D: TRBD1
DNA: TGTGCCAGCAGCTCCTGGACAGGTATCGTTGAGCAGTTCTTC
CDR3: CASSSWTGIVEQFF

J: TRBJ1-3
size: -
V: TRBV3-1/TRBV3-2
D: TRBD1
DNA: TGTGCCAGCAGCCAAGCCGGGACAGGGATAAGCAGCACCATATATTTT
CDR3: CASSQAGTGISSTIYF

J: TRBJ2-2
size: -
V: TRBV4-3
D: TRBD2
DNA: TGCGCCAGCAGCCAAGCTACTAGCGGGAGTGCCGGGGAGCTGTTTTTT
CDR3: CASSQATSGSAGELFF

J: TRBJ2-5
size: -
V: TRBV4-3
D: TRBD2
DNA: TGCGCCAGCAGCCAAGCGGGAGGGCCTCTTGAGACCCAGTACTTC
CDR3: CASSQAGGPLETQYF

J: TRBJ1-4
size: -
V: TRBV3-1/TRBV3-2
D: -
DNA: TGTGCCAGCAGCCAACCGGGGTTTAATGAAAAACTGTTTTTT
CDR3: CASSQPGFNEKLFF

J: TRBJ1-1
size: -
V: TRBV5-1
D: -
DNA: TGCGCCAGCAGCTTGGGGGCAGGCACTGAAGCTTTCTTT
CDR3: CASSLGAGTEAFF

J: TRBJ2-1
size: once
V: TRBV10-3
D: -
DNA: TGTGCCATCAGTGAGAGAGAGGCTCAGTGGAATGAGCAGTTCTTC
CDR3: CAISEREAQWNEQFF

J: TRBJ2-3
size: once
V: TRBV7-2
D: TRBD1
DNA: TGTGCCAGCAGCCTGGGACAGACGATCACAGATACGCAGTATTTT
CDR3: CASSLGQTITDTQYF

J: TRBJ2-3
size: -
V: TRBV5-1
D: -
DNA: TGCGCCAGCAGCTTGCGAACCTTAGGGGCAGATACGCAGTATTTT
CDR3: CASSLRTLGADTQYF

J: TRBJ1-2
size: -
V: TRBV10-3
D: -
DNA: TGTGCCATCAGTGAGAGTGGGGCCGGATATATTGAAAGGGGCTACACCTTC
CDR3: CAISESGAGYIERGYTF

J: TRBJ2-2
size: -
V: TRBV7-2
D: TRBD2
DNA: TGTGCCAGCAGCAAACGACTAGCGGGGCGGCTCGATAGCGGGGAGCTGTTTTTT
CDR3: CASSKRLAGRLDSGELFF

J: TRBJ2-2
size: -
V: TRBV7-7
D: -
DNA: TGTGCCAGCAGCCCGGACAGAGCTGGGACCGGGGAGCTGTTTTTT
CDR3: CASSPDRAGTGELFF

J: TRBJ2-3
size: -
V: TRBV24-1
D: -
DNA: TGTGCCACCAGTGATTCTTACAGTTTCGCAGATACGCAGTATTTT
CDR3: CATSDSYSFADTQYF

J: TRBJ2-6
size: -
V: TRBV9
D: -
DNA: TGTGCCAGCAGCGTAGATCAGGAGGTCCGCTCTGGGGCCAACGTCCTGACTTTC
CDR3: CASSVDQEVRSGANVLTF

J: TRBJ2-3
size: -
V: TRBV11-3
D: TRBD2
DNA: TGTGCCAGCAGCCACCGGACTAGCGGGGAGACAGATACGCAGTATTTT
CDR3: CASSHRTSGETDTQYF

J: TRBJ1-2
size: -
V: TRBV18
D: -
DNA: TGTGCCAGCTCAACCGGGACTCCTGGCTACACCTTC
CDR3: CASSTGTPGYTF

J: TRBJ2-7
size: once
V: TRBV3-1/TRBV3-2
D: -
DNA: TGTGCCAGCAGCCTCGGGGTCCCCTACGAGCAGTACTTC
CDR3: CASSLGVPYEQYF

J: TRBJ2-7
size: -
V: TRBV20-1
D: -
DNA: TGCAGTGCTAGTAAATCCGCGCCACCCTACGAGCAGTACTTC
CDR3: CSASKSAPPYEQYF

J: TRBJ2-3
size: -
V: TRBV5-1
D: TRBD2
DNA: TGCGCCAGCAGCTTGTGGACTAGCGGGGCAGGAGATACGCAGTATTTT
CDR3: CASSLWTSGAGDTQYF

J: TRBJ1-5
size: -
V: TRBV11-3
D: -
DNA: TGTGCCAGCAGCTTAGGGCCCAGCAATCAGCCCCAGCATTTT
CDR3: CASSLGPSNQPQHF

J: TRBJ1-1
size: -
V: TRBV9
D: -
DNA: TGTGCCAGCAGCGTAGCTATTTCTCCTCCGATGAACACTGAAGCTTTCTTT
CDR3: CASSVAISPPMNTEAFF

J: TRBJ1-5
size: once
V: TRBV24-1
D: -
DNA: TGTGCCGCGGGGTCGGCCGATCAGCCCCAGCATTTT
CDR3: CAAGSADQPQHF

J: TRBJ2-2
size: -
V: TRBV7-9
D: TRBD2
DNA: TGTGCCGCTCCGGGACTAGCGGGATCCCGACGCACCGGGGAGCTGTTTTTT
CDR3: CAAPGLAGSRRTGELFF

J: TRBJ2-1
size: -
V: TRBV25-1
D: -
DNA: TGTGCCAGCAGTGTTGGCAGCTACAATGAGCAGTTCTTC
CDR3: CASSVGSYNEQFF

J: TRBJ2-1
size: -
V: TRBV5-6
D: TRBD1
DNA: TGTGCCACCAGGGGCAGGGGGCAAAATGAGCAGTTCTTC
CDR3: CATRGRGQNEQFF

J: TRBJ1-1
size: -
V: TRBV9
D: -
DNA: TGTGCCAGCAGCGTAGTGGAGTTGAACACTGAAGCTTTCTTT
CDR3: CASSVVELNTEAFF

J: TRBJ2-1
size: -
V: TRBV18
D: TRBD1
DNA: TGTGCCAGCTCACCACCGGGCGACAGGGGGCTAGAGTACAATGAGCAGTTCTTC
CDR3: CASSPPGDRGLEYNEQFF

J: TRBJ2-7
size: -
V: TRBV19
D: -
DNA: TGTGCCAGTAGTACTTATTTCCAGGGGTCGCAGGACTACGAGCAGTACTTC
CDR3: CASSTYFQGSQDYEQYF

J: TRBJ1-2
size: -
V: TRBV28
D: -
DNA: TGTGCCAGCAGTTCCCCCGGAACAGGAATGGCTAACTATGGCTACACCTTC
CDR3: CASSSPGTGMANYGYTF

J: TRBJ2-7
size: -
V: TRBV11-2
D: -
DNA: TGTGCCAGCAGCTTAGATTCCCCCGGCAGACTCCCCGAGCAGTACTTC
CDR3: CASSLDSPGRLPEQYF

J: TRBJ2-3
size: -
V: TRBV11-3
D: -
DNA: TGTGCCAGCAGCTTTGGCGGGGGCCCTCTACCCACAGATACGCAGTATTTT
CDR3: CASSFGGGPLPTDTQYF

J: TRBJ2-7
size: -
V: TRBV18
D: TRBD2
DNA: TGTGCCAGCTCCCTGGGGGTAGCGGGAGTTTTCGACTACGAGCAGTACTTC
CDR3: CASSLGVAGVFDYEQYF